This T cell receptor beta chain was identified in a study of control samples from healthy donors and cancer patients. TCRdb keeps only in-frame clones here, not all; method: immunoSEQ multiplex PCR. Found here are roughly 450,000 clones, around 90% of them singletons; the top ten hold around 6.4%. Germline V gene data show CDR1 as KGHSH and CDR2 as LQKENI. V lost 2 bases to trimming and J lost 5 bases, with 14 bases between them. The length of the CDR3 is 15 residues. The specimen was PBMCs. V usage is TRBV18 and J usage is TRBJ2-3; D not resolved. The receptor was isolated from a man in his forties or fifties with head and neck cancer. The CDR3 coding sequence is TGTGCCAGCTCACCAAGGACCCTAGTGGGAGATACGCAGTATTTT. This codes for CASSPRTLVGDTQYF.